Shown below are 12 T cell receptor beta chains from a single sample sequenced in a study of blood T cell repertoires in COVID-19. The assay was immunoSEQ multiplex PCR, and TCRdb's table has in-frame clones only and misses some. This sample has roughly 100,000 clones, with about 91% found just once. Sequencing input: peripheral blood. Every receptor here comes from a human donor in a cohort sampled during active COVID-19.

The chain combines TRBV3-1 (or the pseudogene TRBV3-2) with TRBJ2-2; TRBD2 matches 9 bases. The CDR3 sequence is 20 residues long. V lost 3 bases and J lost 1; bases outside the gene matches: 15. Germline CDR1 reads LGHDT; CDR2 reads YNNKEL (reference sequence). The CDR3 region is CASSQALLAGPDQNTGELFF. The CDR3 bases are TGTGCCAGCAGCCAGGCTTTACTAGCGGGCCCCGATCAGAACACCGGGGAGCTGTTTTTT.

This clone was detected only a few times. The rearrangement uses TRBV4-1 and TRBJ1-2; 8 bases match TRBD1. Unmatched junction bases numbered 11, after V lost 5 bases and J lost 0 bases. Germline V gene sequence: CDR1 MGHRA, CDR2 YSYEKL. This CDR3 is built from 17 residues. The CDR3 DNA follows: TGCGCCAGCAGCGGACAGGGAAGACGCTACGCTAACTATGGCTACACCTTC. Amino acids: CASSGQGRRYANYGYTF.

V and J are TRBV5-6 and TRBJ1-1; D uncertain. V gave up 3 bases and J gave up 4 bases, with 19 bases separating them. This CDR3 contains 16 residues. Germline CDR1 and CDR2: SGHDT and YYEEEE. This chain's CDR3 is CASSSLETPTGTEAFF. The CDR3 DNA reads TGTGCCAGCAGCTCCCTTGAGACGCCCACGGGCACTGAAGCTTTCTTT. Variable domain in full (rest from reference TRBV5-6 and TRBJ1-1): DAGVTQSPTHLIKTRGQQVTLRCSPKSGHDTVSWYQQALGQGPQFIFQYYEEEERQRGNFPDRFSGHQFPNYSSELNVNALLLGDSALYLCASSSLETPTGTEAFFGQGTRLTVV.

CDR3 protein: CASSLPGGPTDEQFF. The CDR3 bases are TGTGCCAGCAGCTTACCGGGAGGACCTACGGATGAGCAGTTCTTC. V is TRBV7-2 and J is TRBJ2-1; 7 bases match TRBD2. CDR1 is SGHTA, CDR2 FQGNSA, per germline. The CDR3 has 15 amino acids. V lost 2 bases to trimming and J lost 8 bases; unmatched junction nucleotides: 9.

The chain recombines TRBV7-9 with TRBJ2-2; TRBD1 matches 8 bases. The CDR3 runs 12 residues. The germline V gene has CDR1 SEHNR and CDR2 FQNEAQ (reference sequence). The V and J ends lost 2 bases and 13 bases, in that order; junction bases with no gene match: 3. CDR3 bases: TGTGCCAGCAGCTTACAGGGGGCCTTGCTGTTTTTT. It encodes CASSLQGALLFF.

This chain joins TRBV19 and TRBJ2-4, with D perhaps TRBD1 (5 bases). Trimming stripped 3 bases from V and 0 bases from J, with 12 bases between. CDR3 length equals 16 residues. Looked up from germline, CDR1 is LNHDA and CDR2 is SQIVND (reference sequence). The CDR3 sequence: CASSILGALAKNIQYF. The CDR3 nucleotides are TGTGCCAGTAGTATTCTTGGGGCCTTAGCCAAAAACATTCAGTACTTC.

This chain uses TRBV4-3 with TRBJ2-4; 13 bases line up with TRBD2. Trimming at V came to 0 bases and at J to 2 bases, leaving 4 bases not matched to a gene. Germline CDR1 LGHNA, CDR2 YSLEER. This CDR3 is built from 18 residues. The CDR3 DNA follows: TGCGCCAGCAGCCAAGATGGGACTAGCGGGATAACCAAAAACATTCAGTACTTC. Translated: CASSQDGTSGITKNIQYF.

Here the CDR3 DNA reads TGCAGCGTTTGGCGGGGGCCATCGGGCACTGAAGCTTTCTTT. Its translation is CSVWRGPSGTEAFF. The chain combines TRBV29-1 with TRBJ1-1; D is perhaps TRBD1 (6 bases). This CDR3 spans 14 amino acids. Germline CDR1 SQVTM, CDR2 ANQGSEA. Trimming removed 5 bases from V and 4 bases from J, with 17 bases in between.

V gene TRBV6-5 combines with J gene TRBJ2-5; D is perhaps TRBD2 (5 bases). This CDR3 region has 14 residues. Germline CDR1 MNHEY, CDR2 SVGAGI. Between the trimmed V and J ends, which lost 0 bases and 2 bases, there was a span of 7 bases. CDR3 nucleotides: TGTGCCAGCAGTTACTCCGGACTGCAAGAGACCCAGTACTTC. Translation: CASSYSGLQETQYF.

The chain has TRBV6-5 and TRBJ1-2; 8 positions agree with TRBD1. Germline CDR1 and CDR2: MNHEY and SVGAGI. CDR3 size: 12 residues. V shed 5 bases and J 7 bases; nucleotides not matched to a gene: 3. In nucleotides, the CDR3 is TGTGCCAGCAGTCCCGACAGGGGTGGCTACACCTTC. Encoded protein: CASSPDRGGYTF.

CDR3 amino acids: CASSQSGGVRHEQFF. In DNA form, the CDR3 reads TGCGCCAGCAGCCAAAGCGGGGGGGTACGGCATGAGCAGTTCTTC. The chain links TRBV4-1 to TRBJ2-1; 10 bases line up with TRBD2. CDR3 length: 15 residues. Germline V CDR1 and CDR2: MGHRA, YSYEKL. After removal of 2 bases from V and 8 bases from J, the junction contained 6 bases not matched to a gene.

The V call is TRBV5-4, the J call TRBJ2-3, with a possible D match to TRBD2 (6 bases). There are 14 residues in the CDR3. V shed 5 bases and J shed 0 bases, with 10 bases lying between them. The germline CDR1 and CDR2 sequences are SGHNT and YYREEE (reference sequence). The CDR3 nucleotides read TGTGCCAGCAGGGGGACTGCTAGCACAGATACGCAGTATTTT. Amino acid sequence: CASRGTASTDTQYF.